This TCR beta chain was sequenced during a study of blood T cell repertoires in COVID-19. About the study: Nucleic acid was either cDNA or gDNA, and it came from T cells, B-cell-depleted T cells, or PBMCs.

As processed by the authors: Using reference gene primer amplification, nucleated cell counts were estimated. The repertoire was sequenced with immunoSEQ multiplex PCR; TCRdb's copy has only in-frame clones and lacks some. Clonal size and the V and J genes are those of that table, whereas D and trimming came from the DNA. In the table there are approximately 330,000 clones, roughly 87% of which are singletons. The sequence came from a man aged 30-40 years with COVID-19, enrolled during active disease. Sequencing input: peripheral blood.

CDR3: CASTLAGTSGRVAYEQYF. In nucleotides, the CDR3 is TGTGCCAGCACCTTAGCCGGGACTAGCGGGAGGGTGGCCTACGAGCAGTACTTC. J is TRBJ2-7 and V is TRBV27; 16 nucleotides agree with TRBD2. The trim removed 7 bases at V and 2 bases at J, leaving 11 bases unmatched. The V gene's germline CDR1 is MNHEY and CDR2 SMNVEV (reference sequence). This CDR3 has 18 amino acids.